This paragraph reports one T cell receptor beta chain. No antigen is known for it. No clone much larger than this one lies a single base away; base qualities are absent. This record belongs to a study of blood T cell dynamics during melanoma immunotherapy (dated by TCRdb to 2020 to 2021). Study-level background: The patients had metastatic melanoma and were given first-line pembrolizumab or nivolumab plus ipilimumab as standard of care in the United Kingdom. Consecutive patients formed a training cohort, and a further independent group of patients from the same centre was pooled into an external validation set. To find early correlates of response, the study profiled the peripheral T cell receptor repertoires of patients with metastatic melanoma both before and after one cycle of checkpoint inhibitor therapy.

Findings and caveats that apply to the study as a whole: The relatively small sample size was acknowledged as something that could potentially limit how far the results can be generalized. Whether the T cell clones driving repertoire changes were melanoma-specific or reflected general immune activation could not be determined in the study. A bifurcated reorganization of the PBMC repertoire at W3, with increased clonality or increased diversity, was observed in patients who later achieved disease control, unlike in progressors.

Sample time point, as interpreted from the label and publication: pre-treatment baseline. Blood samples were collected before treatment (T0) and at week 3 (W3), after the first cycle of checkpoint blockade. Except for two patients with rapid clinical progression, response was assessed 12 weeks after the first infusion by RECIST 1.1; disease control meant complete response, partial response or stable disease. Patients were not eligible if they had prior systemic cancer treatment, concomitant immunosuppressant therapy or synchronous other active malignancies. To track both circulating cells and T cell turnover, TCR beta was sequenced from bulk PBMC as well as from plasma cell-free DNA. Lymphoprep and SepMate tubes were used to isolate PBMC from blood, and red cell lysis was then performed. QIAamp DNA Blood Mini kits were used to extract DNA from PBMC and sorted T cell subsets. A fixed 350 ng of DNA was loaded for every bulk PBMC sample. Following the manufacturer instructions, the immunoSEQ TCRb Assay kit was used to amplify TCR beta CDR3 sequences from genomic DNA. The KAPA Library Quantification Kit for Illumina platforms was used to quantify the pooled libraries by qPCR. Sequencing of the pooled libraries was done on an Illumina NextSeq 500, with clustering at about 0.55-1.2 pM. The original methods were these. TCR data were analyzed using immunoSEQ ANALYZER and the R LymphoSeq package. A rearrangement efficiency score was calculated as productive divided by the sum of productive and non-productive CDR3 sequences. Clonality was measured with the Gini coefficient and diversity with the Renyi index at alpha=1, and both measures were compared pairwise between timepoints within each patient. In LymphoSeq, clonal relatedness was computed using an edit distance of 3, and repertoire similarity was computed using the Bhattacharyya coefficient. To classify response, a linear discriminant analysis based on week-3 changes in clonality and diversity was built using the R MASS and caret packages. TCRdb carries this immuneACCESS record with in-frame sequences only. Its versions omit some clonotypes, under half of them owing to an unresolved V gene in the studies checked, with the rest unexplained. That table supplies the V and J calls and clone size; D and trimming were determined from the DNA. This sample gives roughly 10,000 clones in total; around 78% of them show up just once. The ten largest make up about 18% of the sample.

The CDR1 and CDR2 encoded by the germline V gene are SGHTA and FQGNSA. CDR3 length: 14 amino acids, cysteine to phenylalanine. CDR3 DNA only is kept here, 42 bases in frame from base 1. Relative to germline, V is 4 bases shorter and J is 1 base shorter, with 10 bases between their ends. This TCR derives from a human donor with melanoma. Specimen: blood, collected from a patient treated with checkpoint blockade. The V gene is TRBV7-2 and the J gene is TRBJ1-1; the D gene is not confidently resolved. DNA sequence: TGTGCCAGCAGCTCCTCCTACACGAACACTGAAGCTTTCTTT. It translates to CASSSSYTNTEAFF.